The 8 T cell receptor beta chains below come from one sample, sequenced in a study of PD-1 blockade in classical Hodgkin lymphoma. The table came from immunoSEQ multiplex PCR; TCRdb's copy has only in-frame clones and leaves some out. The sample records over 20,000 clones, nearly 75% being singletons. Brentuximab vedotin exposure varied, and every patient relapsed after autologous stem cell transplantation. The material was peripheral blood mononuclear cells (PBMCs), obtained before the second cycle of nivolumab. Receptors originate from a human donor with classical Hodgkin lymphoma.

In its sample, this clone was seen a few times. This sequence joins TRBV6-6 and TRBJ2-7; 8 nucleotides align to TRBD2. This CDR3 region has 14 residues. V was pared by 6 bases and J by 5 bases, with 9 bases of the junction left unmatched. Germline CDR1 is MNHNY and CDR2 is SVGAGI (reference sequence). The CDR3: CASRPGLDRHEQYF. The CDR3 DNA reads TGTGCCAGCAGGCCGGGACTAGATAGGCACGAGCAGTACTTC.

The chain joins TRBV23-1 to TRBJ1-1; D remains ambiguous. TRBV23-1 is assigned to the ORF class and has an uncertain function. Between the trimmed V and J ends, which lost 0 bases and 4 bases, there was a span of 9 bases. CDR3 size: 14 residues. CDR3 bases: TGCGCCAGCAGTCAATCAGAAACTCGCACTGAAGCTTTCTTT. Its translation: CASSQSETRTEAFF.

Written as DNA, the CDR3 is TGTGCCAGCAGTCCTCCGGGACAGGCCGAAAAACTGTTTTTT. Encoded protein: CASSPPGQAEKLFF. The genes are TRBV28 and TRBJ1-4, with TRBD1 matching 8 bases. Germline V gives CDR1 MDHEN, CDR2 SYDVKM. The CDR3 length is 14 residues. V lost 5 bases, J lost 8 bases, and 7 bases stayed unmatched.

The V and J genes are TRBV27 and TRBJ2-1; 11 bases align to TRBD1. The germline V gene encodes CDR1 MNHEY and CDR2 SMNVEV (reference sequence). V was pared by 4 bases and J by 6 bases, with 8 bases of the junction left unmatched. This CDR3 region has 16 residues. The CDR3 spells CASSSPGQGVVNEQFF. DNA of the CDR3: TGTGCCAGCAGTTCGCCGGGACAGGGGGTTGTCAATGAGCAGTTCTTC.

This rearrangement joins TRBV28 to TRBJ1-3; D is uncertain. Per germline, CDR1 MDHEN and CDR2 SYDVKM. The CDR3 spans 12 residues. The V end was cut by 8 bases, the J end by 0 bases, with 5 bases between. CDR3 sequence: CASRVSGNTIYF. CDR3 in DNA: TGTGCCAGCCGTGTCTCTGGAAACACCATATATTTT.

V and J are TRBV21-1 and TRBJ1-1; TRBD1 reflects the table's D call only, with no check against the DNA. TRBV21-1 is described as a pseudogene. CDR3 length: 17 amino acids. In DNA, the CDR3 is TGTGCCAGCAGCAAATTGAGGCAGGGGGCGCACAGCACTGAAGCTTTCTTT. Translating gives CASSKLRQGAHSTEAFF.

This chain joins TRBV27 and TRBJ2-1; 14 bases line up with TRBD2. Germline CDR1 reads MNHEY; CDR2 reads SMNVEV (reference sequence). The CDR3 runs to 18 residues. J lost 1 base, V lost 6 bases, and 8 bases had no gene match. The CDR3 reads CASSTGTSGSGSYNEQFF. CDR3 nucleotide sequence: TGTGCCAGCAGCACCGGGACTAGCGGGAGTGGGTCCTACAATGAGCAGTTCTTC.

The rearrangement joins TRBV27 to TRBJ2-7; 7 bases match TRBD2. The CDR3 has 15 residues. CDR1 and CDR2 from the germline V gene are MNHEY and SMNVEV (reference sequence). V trimming: 3 bases; J trimming: 0 bases; junction bases outside the gene matches: 5. The DNA for the CDR3 is TGTGCCAGCAGTTTCCGGGAGGCCTACTCCTACGAGCAGTACTTC. Protein sequence: CASSFREAYSYEQYF.